This T cell receptor (beta chain) came from a study of CD8 T cells in Susac syndrome. When the RNA was reverse transcribed, random hexamers were used with an input of about 0.45 to 1 ug. TCRdb used MiXCR to reprocess the immunoSEQ multiplex PCR reads, holding one entry per CDR3 protein. This sample has roughly 150,000 distinct CDR3 sequences, with 90% to 95% found just once. CD8+ and CD4+ T cells from blood underwent TCR beta sequencing. The CDR3 is 18 amino acids. The germline CDR1 and CDR2 sequences are SQVTM and ANQGSEA. V shed 5 bases and J shed 1 base, with 21 bases lying between them. This clonotype was sampled from a human donor with Susac syndrome. The sample comprised CD4+ T cells from PBMCs. The chain links TRBV29-1 to TRBJ2-6; D is possibly TRBD1 or TRBD2 (6 bases each). CDR3: CSVSGEDSRTSGANVLTF. Written as DNA, the CDR3 is TGCAGCGTTTCGGGGGAGGACAGTAGGACTTCTGGGGCCAACGTCCTGACTTTC.